The sequence of this T cell receptor (beta chain) was determined in a study of beta chain features in type 1 diabetes. For the study at large: Patients looked much like healthy donors when it came to age, gender and cell yields. Sorted cells from all samples, numbering approximately 100 million, were examined.

Germline CDR1 LNHDA, CDR2 SQIVND (reference sequence). Trimming took 3 bases from V and 2 from J, leaving 11 bases between them. The CDR3 spans 16 residues. The entirety of the isolated RNA underwent reverse transcription, so expressed TCRB transcripts were sequenced. Deep immunoSEQ sequencing covered naive, central memory and regulatory T cell samples. Method: immunoSEQ multiplex PCR; TCRdb's copy keeps in-frame clones and lacks some. The table has 360,000 or so clones, roughly a fifth seen once. Input material: naive CD4+ T cells from blood. The source of this sequence is a woman aged 18-29 years in good health. The chain employs TRBV19 and TRBJ2-6; tentative D call: TRBD2 (6 bases). CDR3 amino acids: CASSIWGVTGANVLTF. DNA for the CDR3: TGTGCCAGTAGTATCTGGGGGGTCACTGGGGCCAACGTCCTGACTTTC.